These 16 T cell receptor beta chains were all obtained from the same sample, sequenced in a study of T cells in Graves' hyperthyroidism and ophthalmopathy. Amplified TCR beta CDR3 regions derived from RNA transcripts. The HTBI primer set served for first-round RT-PCR of the TCR CDR3. TCRdb re-analysed the multiplex PCR reads in MiXCR, keeping a single row per CDR3 protein. The sample has 300,000 to 450,000 distinct CDR3 sequences, 25% seen once. The material sequenced was blood. These TCRs come from a man aged 50 to 60 with Graves' hyperthyroidism.

The sample holds a few counts of this clonotype. The chain has TRBV12-3 or TRBV12-4 and TRBJ2-2; D could derive from TRBD1 or TRBD2 (5 bases each). V shed 6 bases and J shed 5 bases, with 13 bases lying between them. This CDR3 region has 14 residues. CDR3 sequence reads: CASRFPWGTGELFF. The CDR3 DNA sequence: TGTGCCAGCAGGTTCCCCTGGGGGACCGGGGAGCTGTTTTTT.

This clonotype was seen ten or more times. This sequence joins TRBV7-2 and TRBJ2-7; D ambiguous. Germline values: CDR1 SGHTA, CDR2 FQGNSA. Trimming removed 1 base from V and 5 bases from J, with 9 bases in between. The CDR3 has 13 amino acids. DNA for the CDR3: TGTGCCAGCAGCTTAGTGATAATGGACGAGCAGTACTTC. It specifies CASSLVIMDEQYF.

In this sample, this clonotype turned up a few times. V gene TRBV30 combines with J gene TRBJ1-4; 7 nucleotides align to TRBD1. J was trimmed by 3 bases and V by 4 bases; bases with no gene match: 5. CDR1 and CDR2 from the germline V gene are GTSNPN and SVGIG (reference sequence). The CDR3 runs to 14 residues. Here the CDR3 DNA reads TGTGCCTGGAATAGAGGGACAGCTAATGAAAAACTGTTTTTT. This codes for CAWNRGTANEKLFF.

V is TRBV27 and J is TRBJ2-3; 8 bases align to TRBD2. The V gene end was trimmed by 4 bases and the J gene end by 2 bases; junction bases not matched to a gene: 11. This CDR3 has 17 amino acids. Per the germline V gene, CDR1 is MNHEY and CDR2 is SMNVEV (reference sequence). Here the CDR3 reads CASSSYTGGVHTDTQYF. CDR3 sequence (DNA): TGTGCCAGCAGTTCATATACCGGGGGGGTTCACACAGATACGCAGTATTTT.

This clonotype occurred a few times. The rearrangement joins TRBV24-1 to TRBJ2-3; D is tentatively TRBD1 or TRBD2 (5 bases each). The V end lost 7 bases, the J end lost 0 bases, and 13 bases lay between the germline ends. The CDR3 has 15 residues. In germline, CDR1 is KGHDR, CDR2 SFDVKD. The CDR3 DNA is TGTGCCACCAGACCGAGGGGTGGAAGCACAGATACGCAGTATTTT. Translated, it gives CATRPRGGSTDTQYF.

The chain employs TRBV5-1 and TRBJ1-1, with a possible D match to TRBD1 (6 bases). Germline CDR1 is SGHRS and CDR2 is YFSETQ. CDR3 length: 15 amino acids. V lost 2 bases and J 1 base, leaving 12 bases between the germline ends. This CDR3 reads CASSLVGGPNTEAFF. The CDR3 nucleotides are TGCGCCAGCAGCTTAGTTGGGGGCCCGAACACTGAAGCTTTCTTT.

This clonotype turned up a few times. The chain combines TRBV9 with TRBJ2-1, with unresolved D. V lost 1 base to trimming and J lost 8 bases, with 13 bases between them. The CDR3 consists of 14 residues. Germline V lookup: CDR1 SGDLS, CDR2 YYNGEE. The CDR3 reads CASSVQSIAHEQFF. CDR3 sequence (DNA): TGTGCCAGCAGCGTACAAAGCATCGCCCATGAGCAGTTCTTC.

The chain carries TRBV20-1 and TRBJ1-1; TRBD1 might be the D (6 bases). Germline assignment: CDR1 DFQATT and CDR2 SNEGSKA (reference sequence). Trimming removed 6 bases at V and 1 base at J, with 15 bases between. The CDR3 is 14 amino acids. The CDR3 DNA is TGCAGTGCCAGACAGGCCCTAGGGAACACTGAAGCTTTCTTT. This codes for CSARQALGNTEAFF.

This clonotype was recorded only once. The genes are TRBV9 and TRBJ1-5; D ambiguous. The CDR3 has 15 residues. The V gene's germline CDR1 is SGDLS and CDR2 YYNGEE. Deletions cut 1 base from V and 3 bases from J, with 11 bases between. As DNA, the CDR3 is TGTGCCAGCAGCGTAAGTGACGGCTACAATCAGCCCCAGCATTTT. Amino acid sequence: CASSVSDGYNQPQHF.

This clonotype was counted ten times or more. This chain joins TRBV6-5 and TRBJ2-7; TRBD2 agrees at 11 bases. With 2 bases clipped from V and 2 bases from J, the junction kept 8 bases outside the gene matches. Germline-derived CDR1 and CDR2 are MNHEY and SVGAGI. This CDR3 has 17 residues. DNA of the CDR3: TGTGCCAGCAGTTACCGCCTGGGGACTAGCGGAACCTACGAGCAGTACTTC. It yields the protein CASSYRLGTSGTYEQYF.

This clonotype came up a few times. The chain has TRBV2 and TRBJ2-2, with D tentatively TRBD1 (5 bases). Trimming removed 0 bases from V and 7 bases from J, with 12 bases in between. From germline, CDR1 is SNHLY and CDR2 FYNNEI. This CDR3 has 15 amino acids. CDR3 bases: TGTGCCAGCAGTGAAGCGTGGCAGGGAAGCGGGGAGCTGTTTTTT. Protein sequence: CASSEAWQGSGELFF.

The table lists this clonotype with many counts. The gene calls are TRBV3-1 and TRBJ1-1; D is unclear. Per the germline V gene, CDR1 is LGHDT and CDR2 is YNNKEL (reference sequence). V lost 0 bases to trimming and J lost 11 bases, with 16 bases between them. The CDR3 loop spans 14 amino acids. For the CDR3, the DNA is TGTGCCAGCAGCCAAGATCGACTGGCTTTGAGGGCTTTCTTT. This sequence encodes CASSQDRLALRAFF.

This chain joins TRBV20-1 and TRBJ2-3; no definite D call. This CDR3 has 13 residues. The germline CDR1 and CDR2 sequences are DFQATT and SNEGSKA (reference sequence). V lost 3 bases to trimming and J lost 0 bases, with 7 bases between them. The CDR3 DNA reads as TGCAGTGCTAGTTCCCCGAGCACAGATACGCAGTATTTT. Its protein product is CSASSPSTDTQYF.

This clonotype was detected only a few times. CDR3 DNA sequence: TGTGCCAGCAGCTTGGCCCCGGGACAAGATACCAATGAGCAGTTCTTC. Protein: CASSLAPGQDTNEQFF. The chain is built from TRBV5-4 and TRBJ2-1, with D possibly TRBD1 on 6 matching bases. CDR1 is SGHNT and CDR2 is YYREEE in the germline V gene (reference sequence). The CDR3 extends over 16 amino acids. V lost 0 bases to trimming and J lost 6 bases, with 16 bases between them.

This clonotype was observed a handful of times. The V gene is TRBV12-3 or TRBV12-4, the J gene TRBJ1-1; 7 bases are a match to TRBD1. With V trimmed by 5 bases and J by 7 bases, 7 bases remained unmatched. This CDR3 contains 13 residues. The CDR3 sequence is CASSPSGGDEAFF. The DNA of the CDR3 is TGTGCCAGCAGTCCCTCAGGGGGGGATGAAGCTTTCTTT.

The chain carries TRBV5-1 and TRBJ1-2; 12 bases are a match to TRBD1. The V gene's germline CDR1 is SGHRS and CDR2 YFSETQ. V lost 0 bases and J lost 8; bases outside the gene matches: 14. The length of the CDR3 is 18 residues. The CDR3 loop is CASSLAPIAGQGARGYTF. CDR3 bases: TGCGCCAGCAGCTTGGCCCCCATCGCGGGACAGGGGGCAAGAGGCTACACCTTC.